These 28 T cell receptor beta chains were all obtained from the same sample, sequenced in a study of vaccination effects on CD4 cells after COVID-19. Their target antigens are unknown. Using immunoSEQ multiplex PCR, the repertoire was profiled, and TCRdb retains in-frame clones only, with some absent. The sample has about 27,000 clones, roughly 73% seen once; the top ten hold about 20%. Using viral peptide pools, the ViraFEST assay grew out antigen-specific CD4+ T cells prior to sequencing. Around day 10 of culture, CD4+ T cells were separated out. Absence of prior SARS-CoV-2 infection characterized the vaccine recipients, who showed negative nucleocapsid antibodies. Sequenced here: CD4+ T cells from PBMCs cultured with HCoV-NL63 spike peptides, sampled before COVID-19 vaccination. Receptors were obtained from a human donor who received a COVID-19 vaccine.

CDR3 in amino acids: CASRPQGRTEAFF. The CDR3 bases are TGTGCCAGCAGGCCCCAGGGGCGCACTGAAGCTTTCTTT. The gene calls are TRBV7-2 and TRBJ1-1, with D possibly matching TRBD1 (6 bases). The germline CDR1 and CDR2 sequences are SGHTA and FQGNSA. Trimming removed 6 bases from V and 4 bases from J, with 12 bases in between. This CDR3 contains 13 residues.

This chain connects TRBV27 to TRBJ2-7; TRBD2 is a possible D gene (6 bases). The ends were cut back, 6 bases at V and 6 bases at J, with 18 bases in the middle. CDR1 is MNHEY and CDR2 is SMNVEV in the germline V gene (reference sequence). This CDR3 is 14 amino acids long. The CDR3 DNA follows: TGTGCCAGCAGGCGGGATAGCCGAACTCTCGAGCAGTACTTC. Protein: CASRRDSRTLEQYF.

The chain uses TRBV7-6 and TRBJ1-3, with 10 bases matching TRBD1. Per the germline V gene, CDR1 is SGHVS and CDR2 is FNYEAQ. J gave up 5 bases and V 2 bases, and 18 bases lay outside the gene matches. The CDR3 contains 20 residues. The CDR3 nucleotides are TGTGCCAGCAGCTTATTTCCCGGGACAGGGGTGAGTCCACGGAGAAACACCATATATTTT. It specifies CASSLFPGTGVSPRRNTIYF.

The J gene is TRBJ2-6, the V gene TRBV12-3 or TRBV12-4; 8 bases align to TRBD2. The CDR3 is made up of 13 amino acids. V was clipped by 6 bases and J by 9 bases; unmatched bases: 4. The CDR3 sequence: CASSQGLGNVLTF. The DNA for the CDR3 is TGTGCCAGCAGCCAGGGACTAGGCAACGTCCTGACTTTC.

This chain joins TRBV7-8 and TRBJ1-1, with D uncertain. With 3 bases removed from V and 4 bases from J, the gap between germline ends came to 9 bases. The CDR3 has 13 amino acids. In germline, CDR1 is SGHVS, CDR2 FQNEAQ. CDR3 bases: TGTGCCAGCAGCTTCCCTAGGGTCACTGAAGCTTTCTTT. It is translated as CASSFPRVTEAFF.

J is TRBJ2-7 and V is TRBV2; 8 positions match TRBD1. V was clipped by 6 bases and J by 5 bases; unmatched bases: 12. This CDR3 is built from 15 residues. From germline, CDR1 is SNHLY and CDR2 FYNNEI. For the CDR3, the DNA is TGTGCCAGCAGCGCGGGGAACAGGGGGGCCCACGAGCAGTACTTC. Translated: CASSAGNRGAHEQYF.

The chain links TRBV3-1 (or the pseudogene TRBV3-2) to TRBJ2-3; TRBD2 agrees at 7 bases. CDR3 length: 20 residues. V shed 0 bases, J shed 0 bases, and the junction held 15 bases outside the gene matches. CDR1 LGHDT and CDR2 YNNKEL come from the germline V gene (reference sequence). CDR3 protein: CASSQDPPSGVVPSTDTQYF. DNA for the CDR3: TGTGCCAGCAGCCAAGACCCGCCTAGCGGTGTTGTCCCTAGCACAGATACGCAGTATTTT.

The J gene is TRBJ2-2, the V gene TRBV9, with 11 bases aligning to TRBD2. The CDR3 is 17 residues long. Trimming cost V 1 base and J 1 base; bases outside gene matches: 3. Per the germline V gene, CDR1 is SGDLS and CDR2 is YYNGEE. The CDR3 DNA is TGTGCCAGCAGCGTACTCGGGACTAGCGGGAACACCGGGGAGCTGTTTTTT. Translation gives CASSVLGTSGNTGELFF.

The chain has TRBV6-2 or TRBV6-3 and TRBJ2-7; 7 nucleotides line up with TRBD2. The V and J ends lost 5 bases and 4 bases, in that order; junction bases with no gene match: 5. CDR3 length: 13 residues. Looked up from germline, CDR1 is MNHEY and CDR2 is SVGEGT. CDR3 coding DNA: TGTGCCAGCAGTCGAGCGGGACCTTACGAGCAGTACTTC. It encodes CASSRAGPYEQYF.

The V and J genes are TRBV29-1 and TRBJ2-7, with unresolved D. The V end lost 4 bases, the J end lost 0 bases, and 7 bases lay between the germline ends. CDR1 and CDR2 (germline): SQVTM, ANQGSEA. The CDR3 runs to 12 residues. CDR3 residues: CSVVLVSYEQYF. CDR3 DNA sequence: TGCAGCGTTGTTTTGGTCTCCTACGAGCAGTACTTC.

This clone has just a few counts. One junction end disagrees with the germline gene, perhaps due to a read error. The chain joins TRBV28 to TRBJ1-2; D is undetermined. The CDR3 sequence is 10 residues long. CDR1 MDHEN and CDR2 SYDVKM come from the germline V gene. The CDR3 sequence is CASSSRTSFF. The CDR3 DNA reads TGTGCCAGCAGTTCAAGAACATCCTTCTTT.

V and J are TRBV7-2 and TRBJ2-3; D not resolved. In germline, CDR1 is SGHTA, CDR2 FQGNSA. V lost 4 bases and J lost 3, with 2 bases in between. The length of the CDR3 is 11 residues. CDR3 residues: CASSYTDTQYF. CDR3 sequence (DNA): TGTGCCAGCAGCTATACAGATACGCAGTATTTT.

This clone was found a few times. V is TRBV6-5 and J is TRBJ2-7, with D unclear. V shed 5 bases and J shed 6 bases, with 14 bases lying between them. The CDR3 sequence is 13 residues long. Germline loops: CDR1 MNHEY, CDR2 SVGAGI. Here the CDR3 reads CASSPPFAGEQYF. CDR3 coding DNA: TGTGCCAGCAGTCCACCATTCGCTGGCGAGCAGTACTTC.

The chain couples TRBV12-3 or TRBV12-4 to TRBJ1-2; D uncertain. The CDR3 extends over 12 amino acids. V lost 4 bases and J 7 bases, leaving 10 bases between the germline ends. CDR3 sequence reads: CASSYSLGGYTF. Here the CDR3 DNA reads TGTGCCAGCAGTTACAGTCTTGGTGGCTACACCTTC.

This sequence joins TRBV6-5 and TRBJ2-3; TRBD1 matches 8 bases. After removal of 0 bases from V and 3 bases from J, the junction contained 5 bases not matched to a gene. Per germline, CDR1 MNHEY and CDR2 SVGAGI. CDR3 length equals 16 residues. The CDR3 is CASSYSRTGLTDTQYF. Here the CDR3 DNA reads TGTGCCAGCAGTTACTCCCGGACAGGGCTAACAGATACGCAGTATTTT.

The CDR3 loop reads CASSTLAGVNGYTF. CDR3 DNA: TGTGCCAGTAGTACGTTGGCGGGGGTGAATGGCTACACCTTC. The rearrangement uses TRBV19 and TRBJ1-2; tentative D call: TRBD1 (5 bases). This CDR3 contains 14 residues. Looked up from germline, CDR1 is LNHDA and CDR2 is SQIVND (reference sequence). Trimming left V 4 bases short and J 6 bases short, with 15 bases between.

This rearrangement joins TRBV12-1 to TRBJ2-7; TRBD1, the table's D call, was not compared with the DNA. TRBV12-1 is deemed a pseudogene. The CDR3 loop spans 14 amino acids. CDR3 amino acids: CASSSRPDIYEQYF. CDR3 coding DNA: TGTGCCAGCAGCTCCCGACCGGACATCTACGAGCAGTACTTC.

The rearrangement joins TRBV19 to TRBJ2-3, with D possibly being TRBD2 (7 bases). Germline assignment: CDR1 LNHDA and CDR2 SQIVND (reference sequence). Trimming removed 3 bases from V and 4 bases from J, with 11 bases in between. The CDR3 consists of 14 residues. The DNA of the CDR3 is TGTGCCAGTAGTATGAAAGGGGGGGCAGATACGCAGTATTTT. It yields the protein CASSMKGGADTQYF. Drawing the rest from reference TRBV19 and TRBJ2-3, the complete variable domain is DGGITQSPKYLFRKEGQNVTLSCEQNLNHDAMYWYRQDPGQGLRLIYYSQIVNDFQKGDIAEGYSVSREKKESFPLTVTSAQKNPTAFYLCASSMKGGADTQYFGPGTRLTVL.

The rearrangement joins TRBV5-7 to TRBJ1-3; D is uncertain. TRBV5-7 is identified as an open reading frame with a role that is uncertain. The CDR3 length is 16 residues. Trimming took off 3 bases at V and 0 bases at J, with 13 bases between the two ends. The CDR3 region is CASSYRRHPSGNTIYF. CDR3 nucleotide sequence: TGTGCCAGCAGCTATCGCCGACACCCCTCTGGAAACACCATATATTTT.

The rearrangement joins TRBV18 to TRBJ2-7; unclear D gene. V was pared by 2 bases and J by 4 bases, with 9 bases between. This CDR3 region has 13 residues. Looked up from germline, CDR1 is KGHSH and CDR2 is LQKENI. In nucleotides, the CDR3 is TGTGCCAGCTCACCAACGGGTTCTTACGAGCAGTACTTC. The encoded protein is CASSPTGSYEQYF.

A few counts support this clone. This chain connects TRBV5-6 to TRBJ1-2; D ambiguous. Per germline, CDR1 SGHDT and CDR2 YYEEEE. The length of the CDR3 is 12 residues. V was shortened by 5 bases and J by 4 bases, with 9 bases between the two germline ends. CDR3 region: CASSFTGYGYTF. CDR3 coding DNA: TGTGCCAGCAGTTTCACGGGCTATGGCTACACCTTC.

The CDR3 protein is CASSSVEDPYGYTF. CDR3 DNA: TGTGCCAGCAGTTCCGTCGAAGACCCCTATGGCTACACCTTC. The gene calls are TRBV27 and TRBJ1-2; no firm D call. The germline V gene encodes CDR1 MNHEY and CDR2 SMNVEV (reference sequence). CDR3 length equals 14 residues. Deletions cut 4 bases from V and 4 bases from J, with 13 bases between.

A single count supports this clone. This chain connects TRBV9 to TRBJ2-5, with TRBD1 identical over 8 bases. Germline loops: CDR1 SGDLS, CDR2 YYNGEE. Trimming took 7 bases from V and 4 from J; bases not matched to a gene: 6. The CDR3 consists of 13 residues. The CDR3 spells CASGSGTGETQYF. The DNA of the CDR3 is TGTGCCAGCGGATCCGGGACAGGAGAGACCCAGTACTTC.

This clone was seen a few times. The CDR3 loop reads CASSLPGLENSPLHF. In DNA form, the CDR3 reads TGTGCCAGCAGTCTCCCCGGGCTCGAAAATTCACCCCTCCACTTT. V gene TRBV28 combines with J gene TRBJ1-6; D not resolved. Looked up from germline, CDR1 is MDHEN and CDR2 is SYDVKM. V was pared by 5 bases and J by 7 bases, with 15 bases between. The CDR3 covers 15 residues. The full variable domain, rest sourced from reference TRBV28 and TRBJ1-6, is DVKVTQSSRYLVKRTGEKVFLECVQDMDHENMFWYRQDPGLGLRLIYFSYDVKMKEKGDIPEGYSVSREKKERFSLILESASTNQTSMYLCASSLPGLENSPLHFGNGTRLTVT.

The genes are TRBV7-2 and TRBJ2-2; 8 bases line up with TRBD2. Per germline, CDR1 SGHTA and CDR2 FQGNSA. V lost 5 bases and J lost 6; bases outside the gene matches: 8. This CDR3 region has 15 residues. CDR3: CASSLTSDRAGELFF. The CDR3, as DNA: TGTGCCAGCAGCCTGACTAGCGACCGGGCCGGGGAGCTGTTTTTT.

V is TRBV29-1 and J is TRBJ2-5; TRBD1 aligns across 12 bases. The CDR3 covers 15 residues. The ends lost 4 bases at V and 5 bases at J; junction bases unmatched: 8. In germline, CDR1 is SQVTM, CDR2 ANQGSEA. In DNA form, the CDR3 reads TGCAGCGTTGGGGGGGGACAGGGGGCATGGGAGACCCAGTACTTC. Protein product: CSVGGGQGAWETQYF. Complete variable domain (other parts from reference TRBV29-1 and TRBJ2-5): SAVISQKPSRDICQRGTSLTIQCQVDSQVTMMFWYRQQPGQSLTLIATANQGSEATYESGFVIDKFPISRPNLTFSTLTVSNMSPEDSSIYLCSVGGGQGAWETQYFGPGTRLLVL.

This chain uses TRBV6-2 or TRBV6-3 with TRBJ2-1; 7 bases map to TRBD1. Germline loops: CDR1 MNHEY, CDR2 SVGEGT. The CDR3 sequence is 15 residues long. V lost 5 bases to trimming and J lost 4 bases; unmatched junction nucleotides: 8. DNA of the CDR3: TGTGCCAGCAGTAATTTCAGGGGGTTATACAATGAGCAGTTCTTC. It specifies CASSNFRGLYNEQFF.

This chain joins TRBV5-4 and TRBJ2-3, with D possibly TRBD2 on 6 matching bases. V lost 0 bases and J 2 bases, leaving 13 bases between the germline ends. This CDR3 spans 16 amino acids. CDR1 SGHNT and CDR2 YYREEE come from the germline V gene (reference sequence). CDR3 protein: CASSLGGVGATDTQYF. CDR3 sequence (DNA): TGTGCCAGCAGCTTGGGGGGGGTAGGGGCCACAGATACGCAGTATTTT.